Below, 18 T cell receptor beta chains from the same sample are listed, as sequenced in a study of cytomegalovirus exposure and HLA in healthy donors. Use of 60 Vbeta and 13 Jbeta primers characterized the PCR. The assay was immunoSEQ multiplex PCR, and TCRdb's table has in-frame clones only and misses some. The sample's table shows around 75,000 clones. Sequenced input: PBMCs. These receptors all come from a man aged 45 to 65 in good health and CMV-seropositive.

The V gene is TRBV6-5, the J gene TRBJ2-4, with D perhaps TRBD1 (6 bases). CDR1 and CDR2 from the germline V gene are MNHEY and SVGAGI. The CDR3 consists of 16 residues. Trimming pared 1 base from V and 3 bases from J, leaving 13 bases between. CDR3 DNA sequence: TGTGCCAGCAGTTACTTTGCAGGGGCGGTCAAAAACATTCAGTACTTC. Translating gives CASSYFAGAVKNIQYF.

The chain is built from TRBV7-7 and TRBJ2-5; 12 bases match TRBD2. Germline values: CDR1 SSHAT, CDR2 FNYEAQ (reference sequence). The V gene end was trimmed by 1 base and the J gene end by 2 bases; junction bases not matched to a gene: 2. CDR3 length: 16 amino acids. As DNA, the CDR3 is TGTGCCAGCAGCTTAGGGCTAGCGGGGGGGCAAGAGACCCAGTACTTC. Its translation: CASSLGLAGGQETQYF.

The chain uses TRBV29-1 and TRBJ2-3, with D possibly matching TRBD1 (5 bases). CDR3 length: 17 residues. Germline V CDR1 and CDR2: SQVTM, ANQGSEA. V gave up 1 base and J gave up 7 bases, with 24 bases separating them. The CDR3, as DNA: TGCAGCGTTGAAGGCTTCCGTCCAGGGTATGCGGCGAATACGCAGTATTTT. Translated, it gives CSVEGFRPGYAANTQYF.

The J gene is TRBJ2-6, the V gene TRBV9; 11 bases are a match to TRBD2. The V gene's germline CDR1 is SGDLS and CDR2 YYNGEE. CDR3 length: 18 amino acids. V lost 2 bases, J lost 1 base, and 5 bases stayed unmatched. The CDR3 nucleotides read TGTGCCAGCAGCGTGCGGAGACTAGCGGGATCTGGGGCCAACGTCCTGACTTTC. Amino acids: CASSVRRLAGSGANVLTF.

CDR3 DNA sequence: TGTGCTAGTGGTTTGCCTTCGACAGCTTATAGCAATCAGCCCCAGCATTTT. This codes for CASGLPSTAYSNQPQHF. The rearrangement links TRBV12-5 to TRBJ1-5; D is possibly TRBD1 (5 bases). Trimming pared 2 bases from V and 0 bases from J, leaving 14 bases between. CDR1 is LGHNT, CDR2 FRNRAP, per germline. CDR3 length equals 17 residues.

CDR3 in DNA: TGCGCCAGCAGCGCGTCGGCAGGGATGAACACTGAAGCTTTCTTT. This sequence encodes CASSASAGMNTEAFF. The chain combines TRBV5-1 with TRBJ1-1, with D perhaps TRBD1 (5 bases). Per germline, CDR1 SGHRS and CDR2 YFSETQ. V was cut by 4 bases and J by 0 bases, with 13 bases left in between. This CDR3 has 15 amino acids.

The rearrangement links TRBV4-2 to TRBJ2-1; 9 nucleotides agree with TRBD2. CDR3 length: 18 amino acids. V lost 0 bases and J lost 6; bases outside the gene matches: 12. Germline V gives CDR1 LGHNA, CDR2 YNFKEQ. CDR3 amino acids: CASSQEATSGGHGNEQFF. The DNA of the CDR3 is TGTGCCAGCAGCCAAGAGGCGACTAGCGGAGGCCACGGCAATGAGCAGTTCTTC.

The chain employs TRBV5-1 and TRBJ2-2, with 7 nucleotides matching TRBD1. Germline V gene data show CDR1 as SGHRS and CDR2 as YFSETQ. The trim removed 1 base at V and 2 bases at J, leaving 11 bases unmatched. The CDR3 loop spans 18 amino acids. The CDR3 loop reads CASSLSVVPGGNTGELFF. CDR3 nucleotides: TGCGCCAGCAGCTTGTCTGTTGTGCCAGGGGGTAACACCGGGGAGCTGTTTTTT.

This chain uses TRBV7-6 with TRBJ1-2; D is uncertain. This CDR3 is built from 14 residues. Germline CDR1 SGHVS, CDR2 FNYEAQ. V lost 1 base, J lost 1 base, and 7 bases lay in between. CDR3 amino acids: CASSLGELNYGYTF. DNA for the CDR3: TGTGCCAGCAGCTTAGGGGAGCTTAACTATGGCTACACCTTC.

A remark on this clone: At one end the junction does not follow the germline gene, possibly because of a read error. The chain couples TRBV28 to TRBJ1-2; D might be TRBD1 (5 bases). Germline loops: CDR1 MDHEN, CDR2 SYDVKM. This CDR3 region has 12 residues. The CDR3 DNA is TGTGCCAGCAGTTTAAGACAGCATGGCCACACCTTC. It codes for CASSLRQHGHTF.

The genes are TRBV7-2 and TRBJ2-5; 7 bases agree with TRBD2. With 1 base clipped from V and 3 bases from J, the junction kept 5 bases outside the gene matches. In germline, CDR1 is SGHTA, CDR2 FQGNSA. The CDR3 is 15 residues long. The CDR3 reads CASSLGGAGEETQYF. Written as DNA, the CDR3 is TGTGCCAGCAGCTTAGGAGGGGCGGGGGAAGAGACCCAGTACTTC.

V usage is TRBV27 and J usage is TRBJ2-3; D ambiguous. From germline, CDR1 is MNHEY and CDR2 SMNVEV (reference sequence). V lost 0 bases to trimming and J lost 5 bases, with 9 bases between them. The CDR3 contains 14 residues. This CDR3 reads CASSLSLAGDTQYF. CDR3 DNA: TGTGCCAGCAGTTTATCGCTCGCAGGAGATACGCAGTATTTT.

The J gene is TRBJ2-7, the V gene TRBV6-5; 12 nucleotides agree with TRBD1. Germline V gene lookup returns CDR1 MNHEY and CDR2 SVGAGI. J was trimmed by 1 base and V by 6 bases; bases with no gene match: 4. The CDR3 covers 15 residues. The CDR3 bases are TGTGCCAGCAGCCAGGGACAGGGGGCGTCCTACGAGCAGTACTTC. Amino acid sequence: CASSQGQGASYEQYF.

The chain combines TRBV6-1 with TRBJ1-2, with TRBD1 matching over 10 bases. The CDR3 loop spans 14 amino acids. Germline V gives CDR1 MNHNS, CDR2 SASEGT. J lost 8 bases, V lost 1 base, and 4 bases had no gene match. The CDR3 nucleotides read TGTGCCAGCAGTGAAGAAGGGACAGGGGCAGGCTACACCTTC. As protein: CASSEEGTGAGYTF.

The J gene is TRBJ1-1, the V gene TRBV10-3; D remains unclear. Germline CDR1 and CDR2: ENHRY and SYGVKD. V lost 5 bases and J 1 base, leaving 8 bases between the germline ends. The CDR3 is made up of 13 amino acids. CDR3 residues: CAISFATNTEAFF. The CDR3 DNA reads as TGTGCCATCAGTTTCGCTACGAACACTGAAGCTTTCTTT.

The chain carries TRBV2 and TRBJ1-2; 7 bases are a match to TRBD1. Germline CDR1 SNHLY, CDR2 FYNNEI. Trimming took 8 bases from V and 2 from J; bases not matched to a gene: 8. The CDR3 runs to 14 residues. CDR3 nucleotide sequence: TGTGCCAGCTTCCGAGACAGGGTCAACTATGGCTACACCTTC. Protein: CASFRDRVNYGYTF. Together with reference TRBV2 and TRBJ1-2, the CDR3 gives the full variable domain: EPEVTQTPSHQVTQMGQEVILRCVPISNHLYFYWYRQILGQKVEFLVSFYNNEISEKSEIFDDQFSVERPDGSNFTLKIRSTKLEDSAMYFCASFRDRVNYGYTFGSGTRLTVV.

This rearrangement joins TRBV4-1 to TRBJ1-4; 9 bases are shared with TRBD1. Germline CDR1 MGHRA, CDR2 YSYEKL. This CDR3 is built from 15 residues. With V trimmed by 4 bases and J by 8 bases, 8 bases remained unmatched. The CDR3 DNA sequence: TGCGCCAGCAGCCCTTTTACAGGGGGCGCAGAAAAACTGTTTTTT. Translated, it gives CASSPFTGGAEKLFF.

The gene calls are TRBV28 and TRBJ2-3, with 8 bases identical to TRBD2. With V trimmed by 7 bases and J by 6 bases, 9 bases remained unmatched. In germline, CDR1 is MDHEN, CDR2 SYDVKM. This CDR3 comprises 14 residues. The CDR3 DNA follows: TGTGCCAGCAAGAGCGGGAGACGAGCGGATACGCAGTATTTT. This codes for CASKSGRRADTQYF.